The source of this TCR beta chain is a study of quantifying T cell responses using KT2 cells. On the study more broadly: cDNA was made from DNase-treated RNA using alpha and beta constant primers. The second PCR was a qPCR stopped at a predetermined fluorescence threshold.

This clonotype was counted at least ten times. The sample is PBMC spiked with counted cells of clone KT2. Fixed numbers of PBMC received varying amounts of KT2 cells. The junction had 15 bases not matched to a gene; V was cut back by 5 bases and J by 4 bases. The CDR3 is 16 residues long. Germline V gene lookup returns CDR1 DFQATT and CDR2 SNEGSKA (reference sequence). The cDNA 3' end received a ligated oligonucleotide with a UMI. The first PCR ran 4 to 5 cycles with an equimolar RC1.1 and RC1.2 beta primer mix. From the UMI-ligation and nested PCR reads, TCRdb called clonotypes with MiXCR, one entry per CDR3 protein. The sample lists approximately 54,000 distinct CDR3 sequences; roughly 12% were seen once.

This chain links TRBV20-1 with TRBJ1-1, with TRBD1 identical over 8 bases. Specimen: PBMCs spiked with cells of the T cell clone KT2. This receptor was taken from a human donor. The CDR3 sequence: CSAFPRDRREGTEAFF. The CDR3 DNA sequence: TGCAGTGCTTTTCCCCGGGACAGGAGGGAAGGCACTGAAGCTTTCTTT.